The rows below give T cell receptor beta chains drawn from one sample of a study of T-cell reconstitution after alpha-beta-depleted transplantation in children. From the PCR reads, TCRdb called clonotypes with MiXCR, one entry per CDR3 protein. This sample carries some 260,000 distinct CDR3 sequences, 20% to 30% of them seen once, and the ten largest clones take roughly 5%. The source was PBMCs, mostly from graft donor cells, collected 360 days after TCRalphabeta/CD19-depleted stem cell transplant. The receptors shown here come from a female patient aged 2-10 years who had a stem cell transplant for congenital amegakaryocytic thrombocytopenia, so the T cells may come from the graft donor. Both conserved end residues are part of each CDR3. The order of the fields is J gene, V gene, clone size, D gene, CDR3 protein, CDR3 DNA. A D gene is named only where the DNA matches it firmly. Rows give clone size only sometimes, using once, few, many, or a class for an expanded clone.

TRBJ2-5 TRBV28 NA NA CAVWGLAQETQYF TGTGCCGTCTGGGGGCTAGCGCAAGAGACCCAGTACTTC
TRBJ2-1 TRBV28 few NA CASRPTGSYGHNEQFF TGTGCCAGCAGACCTACAGGCTCCTATGGGCACAATGAGCAGTTCTTC
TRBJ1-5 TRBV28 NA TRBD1 CASSPGQGAVQPQHF TGTGCCAGCAGTCCGGGACAGGGGGCTGTTCAGCCCCAGCATTTT
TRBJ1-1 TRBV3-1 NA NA CASSPRGMNTEAFF TGTGCCAGCAGCCCCCGGGGGATGAACACTGAAGCTTTCTTT
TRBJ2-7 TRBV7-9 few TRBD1 CASSLAPDRGHYEQYF TGTGCCAGCAGCTTAGCCCCGGACAGGGGACACTACGAGCAGTACTTC
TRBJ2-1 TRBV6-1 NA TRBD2 CASSRIAGGYNEQFF TGTGCCAGCAGCAGAATAGCGGGAGGATACAATGAGCAGTTCTTC
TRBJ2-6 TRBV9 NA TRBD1 CASSVTGGAAGANVLTF TGTGCCAGCAGCGTCACAGGGGGCGCAGCTGGGGCCAACGTCCTGACTTTC
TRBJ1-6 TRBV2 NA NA CASRWEGSNSPLHF TGTGCCAGCAGATGGGAGGGTTCTAATTCACCCCTCCACTTT
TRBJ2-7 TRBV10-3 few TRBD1 CAIRPNRDSFSYEQYF TGTGCCATCAGACCAAACAGGGACAGCTTCTCCTACGAGCAGTACTTC
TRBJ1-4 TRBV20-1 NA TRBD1 CSAGTANEKLFF TGCAGTGCCGGGACAGCTAATGAAAAACTGTTTTTT
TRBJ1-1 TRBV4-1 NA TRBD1 CASSPRDSNTEAFF TGCGCCAGCAGTCCCCGGGACAGCAACACTGAAGCTTTCTTT
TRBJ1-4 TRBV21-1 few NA CASSRGRRAVREKLFF TGTGCCAGCAGCCGCGGTCGGCGGGCAGTGAGGGAAAAACTGTTTTTT
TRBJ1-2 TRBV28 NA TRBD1 CASSLPDRGYGYTF TGTGCCAGCAGTTTACCCGACAGGGGGTATGGCTACACCTTC
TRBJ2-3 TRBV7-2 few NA CASSLTGVTDTQYF TGTGCCAGCAGCTTAACGGGAGTGACAGATACGCAGTATTTT
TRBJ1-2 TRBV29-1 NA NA CSVLPQGHYGYTF TGCAGCGTTCTTCCACAGGGACACTATGGCTACACCTTC
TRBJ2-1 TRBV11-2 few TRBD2 CASSLEYIAGGPVEQFF TGTGCCAGCAGCTTAGAGTACATAGCGGGAGGGCCGGTGGAGCAGTTCTTC
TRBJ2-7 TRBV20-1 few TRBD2 CSASLGLAGPSYEQYF TGCAGTGCTAGTCTGGGACTAGCGGGACCATCCTACGAGCAGTACTTC
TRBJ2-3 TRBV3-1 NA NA CASSQGSDTQYF TGTGCCAGCAGCCAAGGATCAGATACGCAGTATTTT
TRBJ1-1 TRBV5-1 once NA CASSLSRRDYTEAFF TGCGCCAGCAGCTTGTCCCGCAGGGATTACACTGAAGCTTTCTTT
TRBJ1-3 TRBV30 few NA CAWGRMSSGNTIYF TGTGCCTGGGGACGGATGAGCTCTGGAAACACCATATATTTT
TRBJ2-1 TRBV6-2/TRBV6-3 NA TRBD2 CASSDGSGSLHEQFF TGTGCCAGCAGTGATGGAAGCGGGAGCCTCCATGAGCAGTTCTTC
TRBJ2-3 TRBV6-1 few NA CASRKRPAPTDTQYF TGTGCCAGCAGGAAGCGGCCTGCCCCCACAGATACGCAGTATTTT
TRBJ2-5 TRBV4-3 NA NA CASSQDGPGNGFQETQYF TGCGCCAGCAGCCAAGATGGCCCGGGGAACGGATTCCAAGAGACCCAGTACTTC
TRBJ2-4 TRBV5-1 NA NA CASSETGVPNIQYF TGCGCCAGCAGCGAAACAGGTGTCCCAAACATTCAGTACTTC
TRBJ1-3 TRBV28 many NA CASSFSPLTGNTIYF TGTGCCAGCAGTTTCAGTCCGCTTACTGGAAACACCATATATTTT
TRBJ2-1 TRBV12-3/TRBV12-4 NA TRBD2 CASSRLAGKSQWQFF TGTGCCAGCAGTAGACTAGCGGGAAAGAGTCAGTGGCAGTTCTTC
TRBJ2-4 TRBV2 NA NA CASSRLAGTPNIQYF TGTGCCAGCAGTCGACTTGCCGGGACACCAAACATTCAGTACTTC
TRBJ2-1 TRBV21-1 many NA CASSFPPGTPRFEQFF TGTGCCAGCAGCTTTCCGCCTGGGACACCCAGATTTGAGCAGTTCTTC
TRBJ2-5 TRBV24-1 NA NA CATSDLLETQYF TGTGCCACCAGTGATTTGCTTGAGACCCAGTACTTC
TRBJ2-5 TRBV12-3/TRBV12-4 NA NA CASSLIGRGQETQYF TGTGCCAGCAGTTTAATCGGCAGGGGACAAGAGACCCAGTACTTC
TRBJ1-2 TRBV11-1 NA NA CASSLAYRASRVNYGYTF TGTGCCAGCAGCTTAGCATACAGGGCTTCGAGGGTTAACTATGGCTACACCTTC
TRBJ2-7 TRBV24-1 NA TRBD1 CATQGQGTHEQYF TGTGCCACCCAGGGACAGGGGACCCACGAGCAGTACTTC
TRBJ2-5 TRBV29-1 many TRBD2 CSVGTSGDWETQYF TGCAGCGTAGGGACTAGCGGGGACTGGGAGACCCAGTACTTC
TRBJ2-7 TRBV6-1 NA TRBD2 CASRRGLAGVYEQYF TGTGCCAGCAGACGCGGACTAGCGGGAGTGTACGAGCAGTACTTC
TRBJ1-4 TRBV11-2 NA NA CACSSADEKLFF TGTGCCTGCAGCTCCGCAGATGAAAAACTGTTTTTT
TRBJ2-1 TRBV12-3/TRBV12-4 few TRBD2 CASSPWGGGKNEQFF TGTGCCAGCAGTCCTTGGGGGGGGGGGAAGAATGAGCAGTTCTTC
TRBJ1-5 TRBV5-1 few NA CASSLFGGGNQPQHF TGCGCCAGCAGCTTGTTCGGGGGAGGCAATCAGCCCCAGCATTTT
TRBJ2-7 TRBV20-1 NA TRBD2 CSASRTSASYEQYF TGCAGTGCGTCCAGGACTAGCGCCTCCTACGAGCAGTACTTC
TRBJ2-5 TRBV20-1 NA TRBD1 CSAKPQTGGWETQYF TGCAGTGCTAAACCTCAGACAGGGGGCTGGGAGACCCAGTACTTC
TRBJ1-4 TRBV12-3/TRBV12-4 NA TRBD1 CAISLDRGIGATNEKLFF TGTGCCATCAGTTTAGACAGGGGGATCGGCGCAACTAATGAAAAACTGTTTTTT
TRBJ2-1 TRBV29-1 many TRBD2 CSVVVREPIDEQFF TGCAGCGTTGTAGTGCGGGAGCCAATCGATGAGCAGTTCTTC
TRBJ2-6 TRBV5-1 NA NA CASSLDGSGVLGANVLTF TGCGCCAGCAGCTTGGATGGTTCCGGCGTCTTAGGGGCCAACGTCCTGACTTTC